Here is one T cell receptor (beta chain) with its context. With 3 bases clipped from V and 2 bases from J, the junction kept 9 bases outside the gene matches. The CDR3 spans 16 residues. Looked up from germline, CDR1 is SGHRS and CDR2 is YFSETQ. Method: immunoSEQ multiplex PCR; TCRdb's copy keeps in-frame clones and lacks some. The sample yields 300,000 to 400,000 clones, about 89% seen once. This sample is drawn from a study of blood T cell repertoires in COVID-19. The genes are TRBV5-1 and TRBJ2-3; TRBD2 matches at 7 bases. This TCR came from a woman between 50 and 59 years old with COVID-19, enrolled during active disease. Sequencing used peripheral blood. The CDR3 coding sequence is TGCGCCAGCAGCTGGGAAGCGGGGACTGACACAGATACGCAGTATTTT. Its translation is CASSWEAGTDTDTQYF.